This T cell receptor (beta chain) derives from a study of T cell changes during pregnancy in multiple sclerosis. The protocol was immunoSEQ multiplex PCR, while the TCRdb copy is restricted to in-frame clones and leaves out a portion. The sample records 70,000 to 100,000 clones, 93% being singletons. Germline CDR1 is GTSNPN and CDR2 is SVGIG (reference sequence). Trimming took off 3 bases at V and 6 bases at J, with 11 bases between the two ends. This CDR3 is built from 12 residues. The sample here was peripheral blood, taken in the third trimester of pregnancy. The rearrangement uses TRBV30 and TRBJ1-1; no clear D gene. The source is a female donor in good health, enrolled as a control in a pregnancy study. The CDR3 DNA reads TGTGCCTGGAGGGAGGCGATGGCTGAAGCTTTCTTT. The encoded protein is CAWREAMAEAFF.